This T cell receptor beta chain originates from a study of blood T cell repertoires in COVID-19. Study-level information: The cDNA or gDNA used as material had been derived from T cells, B-cell-depleted T cells, or PBMCs.

Authors' methods: Reference gene primers were amplified, and this amplification served to estimate nucleated cell counts. TCRdb's copy holds only in-frame clones and misses some; the assay was immunoSEQ multiplex PCR. D and trimming were read from the DNA, whereas the V and J calls and clone size are those reported in that table. The data hold 250,000 to 300,000 clones, with around 90% observed a single time. Trimming removed 2 bases from V and 6 bases from J; junction bases left unmatched: 4. CDR1 is KGHSH and CDR2 is LQKENI in the germline V gene. The CDR3 totals 13 residues. Enrolment of Seattle patients took place during active infection, and they were followed longitudinally.

The TCR comes from a woman aged 45-65 years with COVID-19, enrolled during active disease. Sequencing was performed on peripheral blood. The chain couples TRBV18 to TRBJ2-7; TRBD1 agrees at 7 bases. This CDR3 is CASSPTQGLEQYF. As DNA, the CDR3 is TGTGCCAGCTCACCAACACAGGGGCTCGAGCAGTACTTC. Together with reference TRBV18 and TRBJ2-7, the CDR3 gives the full variable domain: NAGVMQNPRHLVRRRGQEARLRCSPMKGHSHVYWYRQLPEEGLKFMVYLQKENIIDESGMPKERFSAEFPKEGPSILRIQQVVRGDSAAYFCASSPTQGLEQYFGPGTRLTVT.